The TCR beta chain described here comes from a study of control samples from healthy donors and cancer patients. Germline loops: CDR1 LNHDA, CDR2 SQIVND (reference sequence). There are 16 residues in the CDR3. The V gene end was trimmed by 3 bases and the J gene end by 0 bases; junction bases not matched to a gene: 5. Sequenced by immunoSEQ multiplex PCR; TCRdb stores in-frame clones only, minus some. Of tens of thousands of clones listed, over 75% are singletons. The receptor was isolated from a woman aged 60-70 years with lung cancer. This chain uses TRBV19 with TRBJ2-1; TRBD2 agrees at 7 bases. Sample: PBMCs. This chain's CDR3 is CASSMGGLNSYNEQFF. CDR3 DNA sequence: TGTGCCAGTAGTATGGGGGGACTAAACTCCTACAATGAGCAGTTCTTC.